Each of the 23 T cell receptor beta chains below was sequenced from the same sample in a study of T cells after posttransplantation cyclophosphamide. Sequenced by immunoSEQ multiplex PCR; TCRdb stores in-frame clones only, minus some. The sample contains thousands of clones, none occurring once; more than 9% lies in the top ten. Busulfan-fludarabine conditioning, marrow transplant, and cyclophosphamide on days +3 and +4 were administered. This material consisted of PBMCs, taken after allogeneic stem cell transplant with posttransplant cyclophosphamide. The receptors here all came from a female patient aged 50-65 years who received an allogeneic stem cell transplant from a related donor, was CMV-positive, and had no GVHD. The graft donor may be the source of some T cells.

This clone was observed many times. The chain is built from TRBV10-3 and TRBJ1-2; no clear D gene. The CDR3 has 14 amino acids. Trimming took off 2 bases at V and 7 bases at J, with 14 bases between the two ends. Germline loops: CDR1 ENHRY, CDR2 SYGVKD. The CDR3 is CAISEPQVLGGYTF. In DNA, the CDR3 is TGTGCCATCAGTGAGCCCCAGGTTTTGGGTGGCTACACCTTC.

By frequency in the sample, this clone is medium-sized. The V and J genes are TRBV2 and TRBJ1-4, with D hard to call. Germline CDR1 reads SNHLY; CDR2 reads FYNNEI. The CDR3 has 13 residues. With 4 bases removed from V and 5 bases from J, the gap between germline ends came to 8 bases. The CDR3 DNA reads TGTGCCAGCAGTGTTCAGACAAATGAAAAACTGTTTTTT. Translating gives CASSVQTNEKLFF.

This clone was picked up many times. The chain couples TRBV4-2 to TRBJ2-1, with 9 nucleotides matching TRBD2. The CDR3 runs to 17 residues. V gave up 2 bases and J gave up 8 bases; unmatched junction bases: 13. Germline CDR1 reads LGHNA; CDR2 reads YNFKEQ. DNA of the CDR3: TGTGCCAGCAGCCAACCAGGGGCGGGAGGGCCGGGCTATGAGCAGTTCTTC. Translating gives CASSQPGAGGPGYEQFF.

This clone was detected ten times or more. This chain connects TRBV5-1 to TRBJ1-1; perhaps TRBD1 as D (5 bases). The CDR3 totals 16 residues. The V gene's germline CDR1 is SGHRS and CDR2 YFSETQ. Trimming shortened V by 3 bases and J by 4 bases, and 19 bases separated the two germline ends. The CDR3: CASSSETGTLGTEAFF. CDR3 sequence (DNA): TGCGCCAGCAGCTCCGAGACCGGGACTCTAGGCACTGAAGCTTTCTTT.

The rearrangement uses TRBV29-1 and TRBJ1-2, with D unclear. The CDR3 runs to 9 residues. V lost 5 bases to trimming and J lost 8 bases, with 6 bases between them. The germline V gene encodes CDR1 SQVTM and CDR2 ANQGSEA. The CDR3 DNA sequence: TGCAGCGTTTCGCGGGGCTACACCTTC. Amino acids: CSVSRGYTF.

By sample fraction, this clone is medium-sized. V gene TRBV6-1 combines with J gene TRBJ2-2; weak D call: TRBD2 (6 bases). With 3 bases removed from V and 6 bases from J, the gap between germline ends came to 11 bases. CDR1 is MNHNS and CDR2 is SASEGT in the germline V gene. CDR3 length: 14 residues. The CDR3 nucleotides read TGTGCCAGCAGTGAGCAGACTAGTGCCGGGGAGCTGTTTTTT. Translated, it gives CASSEQTSAGELFF.

This clone was counted many times. This sequence joins TRBV28 and TRBJ1-1, with D maybe TRBD1 (6 bases). The CDR3 runs 14 residues. V was trimmed by 6 bases and J by 8 bases, leaving 19 bases between them. Per germline, CDR1 MDHEN and CDR2 SYDVKM. DNA of the CDR3: TGTGCCAGCAGACCTCCAAGGGGGATGGGAGAAGCTTTCTTT. Translated: CASRPPRGMGEAFF. Combining the CDR3 with reference TRBV28 and TRBJ1-1 gives the whole variable domain DVKVTQSSRYLVKRTGEKVFLECVQDMDHENMFWYRQDPGLGLRLIYFSYDVKMKEKGDIPEGYSVSREKKERFSLILESASTNQTSMYLCASRPPRGMGEAFFGQGTRLTVV.

In this sample, this clone turned up many times. The chain carries TRBV24-1 and TRBJ1-2; D remains ambiguous. CDR1 is KGHDR and CDR2 is SFDVKD in the germline V gene. This CDR3 region has 14 residues. With 3 bases removed from V and 5 bases from J, the gap between germline ends came to 12 bases. The CDR3 sequence: CATSDLGRNYGYTF. The CDR3 region has the DNA TGTGCCACCAGTGATCTCGGCAGGAATTATGGCTACACCTTC.

This clone was counted many times. The genes are TRBV27 and TRBJ2-7; 12 nucleotides match TRBD2. J was trimmed by 1 base and V by 4 bases; bases with no gene match: 11. CDR1 and CDR2 from the germline V gene are MNHEY and SMNVEV (reference sequence). The CDR3 consists of 18 residues. DNA of the CDR3: TGTGCCAGCAGTTCCCAACTAGCGGGAGGCCATTATTCCTACGAGCAGTACTTC. Its protein is CASSSQLAGGHYSYEQYF.

This clone was counted ten times or more. The chain employs TRBV19 and TRBJ2-2; 7 nucleotides agree with TRBD1. Germline V gene lookup returns CDR1 LNHDA and CDR2 SQIVND (reference sequence). The length of the CDR3 is 12 residues. With V trimmed by 6 bases and J by 8 bases, 3 bases remained unmatched. This chain's CDR3 is CASRTGSGELFF. CDR3 in DNA: TGTGCCAGTAGGACAGGGTCTGGGGAGCTGTTTTTT. The full variable domain, rest sourced from reference TRBV19 and TRBJ2-2, is DGGITQSPKYLFRKEGQNVTLSCEQNLNHDAMYWYRQDPGQGLRLIYYSQIVNDFQKGDIAEGYSVSREKKESFPLTVTSAQKNPTAFYLCASRTGSGELFFGEGSRLTVL.

This clone occurred many times. The gene calls are TRBV5-1 and TRBJ2-1; 7 nucleotides align to TRBD2. CDR1 is SGHRS and CDR2 is YFSETQ in the germline V gene. This CDR3 comprises 15 residues. Germline trimming cut 4 bases from V and 0 bases from J; bases unmatched to any gene: 4. The CDR3 spells CASSLGRASYNEQFF. DNA of the CDR3: TGCGCCAGCAGCCTGGGGAGGGCCTCCTACAATGAGCAGTTCTTC.

In its sample, this clone was seen many times. The V gene is TRBV18, the J gene TRBJ1-4; TRBD1 aligns across 7 bases. Germline V gene sequence: CDR1 KGHSH, CDR2 LQKENI. CDR3 length: 15 amino acids. V lost 0 bases, J lost 4 bases, and 2 bases stayed unmatched. The CDR3 DNA follows: TGTGCCAGCTCACCACCGGGACAGTATAATGAAAAACTGTTTTTT. Translation gives CASSPPGQYNEKLFF.

This clone was picked up many times. V usage is TRBV14 and J usage is TRBJ2-4; D is undetermined. This CDR3 is 15 amino acids long. Trimming took 0 bases from V and 10 from J, leaving 16 bases between them. CDR1 and CDR2 from the germline V gene are SGHDN and FVKESK. The CDR3 DNA reads as TGTGCCAGCAGCCAAGATCGGCCCCCGGTAGGGATTCAGTACTTC. Translating gives CASSQDRPPVGIQYF.

This clone was recorded many times. V usage is TRBV30 and J usage is TRBJ1-2, with D unresolved. There are 12 residues in the CDR3. V lost 7 bases and J 7 bases, leaving 16 bases between the germline ends. The germline gives CDR1 GTSNPN, CDR2 SVGIG (reference sequence). The CDR3 is CALDLRFSGYTF. Here the CDR3 DNA reads TGTGCCTTGGATCTCAGGTTTTCTGGCTACACCTTC.

Ten or more counts support this clone. The chain has TRBV7-2 and TRBJ2-1, with 8 bases matching TRBD2. The trim removed 1 base at V and 8 bases at J, leaving 7 bases unmatched. Per the germline V gene, CDR1 is SGHTA and CDR2 is FQGNSA. CDR3 length equals 15 residues. In DNA, the CDR3 is TGTGCCAGCAGCTTAGGCCCAGCGGGAGCCTATGAGCAGTTCTTC. Encoded protein: CASSLGPAGAYEQFF.

Many counts were recorded for this clone. The gene calls are TRBV7-6 and TRBJ1-1; weak D call: TRBD1 (5 bases). Germline lookup yields CDR1 SGHVS and CDR2 FNYEAQ. The V gene lost 4 bases and the J gene lost 1 base, with 28 bases spanning the gap. The CDR3 runs to 20 residues. The CDR3 is CASSSRSGEWGTARNTEAFF. In DNA form, the CDR3 reads TGTGCCAGCAGCTCTAGATCGGGGGAATGGGGTACGGCGAGGAACACTGAAGCTTTCTTT.

Judged by abundance, this clone is medium-sized (0.01 to 0.1%). J is TRBJ2-3 and V is TRBV10-3; TRBD2 might be the D (6 bases). Germline CDR1 reads ENHRY; CDR2 reads SYGVKD. The CDR3 consists of 14 residues. Trimming pared 10 bases from V and 2 bases from J, leaving 16 bases between. This CDR3 is CATLGDLDTDTQYF. In DNA form, the CDR3 reads TGTGCCACCCTAGGGGACTTGGACACAGATACGCAGTATTTT.

This clone was recorded many times. The rearrangement joins TRBV11-1 to TRBJ2-7; weak D call: TRBD2 (7 bases). The CDR3 runs to 13 residues. Germline V lookup: CDR1 SGHAT, CDR2 FQDESV (reference sequence). V gave up 5 bases and J gave up 7 bases, with 15 bases separating them. CDR3 coding DNA: TGTGCCAGCAGCCCGAGGGGGGGCCGGGAGCAGTACTTC. Translated, it gives CASSPRGGREQYF.

The chain carries TRBV7-8 and TRBJ2-5; D is ambiguous. The germline gives CDR1 SGHVS, CDR2 FQNEAQ. V lost 3 bases and J 1 base, leaving 9 bases between the germline ends. This CDR3 spans 14 amino acids. In nucleotides, the CDR3 is TGTGCCAGCAGCTTTTCAGGCGCCCAAGAGACCCAGTACTTC. It is translated as CASSFSGAQETQYF.

This clone occurred many times. The rearrangement joins TRBV12-3 or TRBV12-4 to TRBJ1-4; 8 positions agree with TRBD1. This CDR3 spans 18 amino acids. The junction had 16 bases not matched to a gene; V was cut back by 6 bases and J by 4 bases. CDR3 coding DNA: TGTGCCAGCAGGGCTACAGGGGGTGGAAGCGGATTTAATGAAAAACTGTTTTTT. Its protein product is CASRATGGGSGFNEKLFF.

This clone was seen ten or more times. V usage is TRBV7-2 and J usage is TRBJ1-1; unclear D gene. V was clipped by 5 bases and J by 6 bases, with 16 bases between them. The CDR3 covers 14 residues. Germline V lookup: CDR1 SGHTA, CDR2 FQGNSA. The CDR3 is CASSLESGPAEAFF. CDR3 DNA: TGTGCCAGCAGCCTCGAAAGCGGTCCAGCTGAAGCTTTCTTT.

This clone came up many times. V gene TRBV4-2 combines with J gene TRBJ1-2; maybe TRBD1 (6 bases). CDR1 and CDR2 (germline): LGHNA, YNFKEQ. The CDR3 covers 17 residues. Trimming took 4 bases from V and 0 from J, leaving 18 bases between them. As DNA, the CDR3 is TGTGCCAGCAGCCCGTTACAGGGTAGACCTTCTAACTATGGCTACACCTTC. Its protein product is CASSPLQGRPSNYGYTF.

The sample holds many counts of this clone. This chain's CDR3 is CASSLGARTSGYNEQFF. CDR3 in DNA: TGTGCCAGCAGCTTAGGAGCCAGGACTAGCGGTTACAATGAGCAGTTCTTC. V usage is TRBV7-2 and J usage is TRBJ2-1; 10 bases match TRBD2. The V gene end was trimmed by 1 base and the J gene end by 4 bases; junction bases not matched to a gene: 7. Germline CDR1 reads SGHTA; CDR2 reads FQGNSA. This CDR3 comprises 17 residues.